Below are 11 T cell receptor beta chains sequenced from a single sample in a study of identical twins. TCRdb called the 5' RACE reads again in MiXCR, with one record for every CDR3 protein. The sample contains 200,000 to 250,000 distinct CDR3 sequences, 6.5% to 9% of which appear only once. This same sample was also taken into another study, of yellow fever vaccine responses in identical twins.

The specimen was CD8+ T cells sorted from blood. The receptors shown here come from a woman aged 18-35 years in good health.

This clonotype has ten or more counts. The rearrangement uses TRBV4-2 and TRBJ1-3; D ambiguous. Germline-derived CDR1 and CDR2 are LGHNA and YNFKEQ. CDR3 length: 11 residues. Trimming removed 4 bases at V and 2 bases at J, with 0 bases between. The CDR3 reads CASSPGNTIYF. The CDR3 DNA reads TGTGCCAGCAGCCCTGGAAACACCATATATTTT.

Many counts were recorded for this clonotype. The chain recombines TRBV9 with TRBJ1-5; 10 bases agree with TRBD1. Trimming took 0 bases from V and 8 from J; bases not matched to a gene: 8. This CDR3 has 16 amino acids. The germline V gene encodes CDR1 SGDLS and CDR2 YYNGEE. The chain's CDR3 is CASSVGQGASSEPQHF. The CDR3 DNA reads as TGTGCCAGCAGCGTAGGACAGGGGGCTAGTAGTGAGCCCCAGCATTTT.

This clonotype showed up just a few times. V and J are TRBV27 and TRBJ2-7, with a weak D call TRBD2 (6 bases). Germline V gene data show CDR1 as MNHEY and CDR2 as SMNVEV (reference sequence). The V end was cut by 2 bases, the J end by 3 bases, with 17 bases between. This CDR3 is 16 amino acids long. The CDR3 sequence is CASSLHRGERNYEQYF. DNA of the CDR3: TGTGCCAGCAGTTTACACCGCGGGGAAAGGAACTACGAGCAGTACTTC.

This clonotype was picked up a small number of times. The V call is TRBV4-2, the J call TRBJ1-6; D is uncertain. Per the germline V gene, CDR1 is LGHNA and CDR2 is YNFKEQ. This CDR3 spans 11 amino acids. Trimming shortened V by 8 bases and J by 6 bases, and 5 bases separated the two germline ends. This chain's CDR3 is CASGFNSPLHF. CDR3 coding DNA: TGTGCCAGCGGATTTAATTCACCCCTCCACTTT.

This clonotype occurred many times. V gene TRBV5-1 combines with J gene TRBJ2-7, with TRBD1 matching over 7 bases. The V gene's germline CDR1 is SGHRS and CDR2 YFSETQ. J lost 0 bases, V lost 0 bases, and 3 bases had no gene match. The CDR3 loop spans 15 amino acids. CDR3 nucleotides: TGCGCCAGCAGCTTGGTGGGGGACAGCTCCTACGAGCAGTACTTC. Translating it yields CASSLVGDSSYEQYF. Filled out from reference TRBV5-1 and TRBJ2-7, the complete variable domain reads KAGVTQTPRYLIKTRGQQVTLSCSPISGHRSVSWYQQTPGQGLQFLFEYFSETQRNKGNFPGRFSGRQFSNSRSEMNVSTLELGDSALYLCASSLVGDSSYEQYFGPGTRLTVT.

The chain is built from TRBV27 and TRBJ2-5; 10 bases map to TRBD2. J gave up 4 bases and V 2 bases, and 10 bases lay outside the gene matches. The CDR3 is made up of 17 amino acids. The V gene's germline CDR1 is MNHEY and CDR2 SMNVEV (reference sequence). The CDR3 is CASSLKSSGRAGETQYF. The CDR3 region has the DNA TGTGCCAGCAGTTTAAAATCAAGCGGGAGGGCCGGAGAGACCCAGTACTTC.

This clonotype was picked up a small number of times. The chain's CDR3 is CASSEVLGQGAWETQYF. The CDR3 DNA reads as TGTGCCAGCAGTGAAGTATTAGGGCAGGGCGCTTGGGAGACCCAGTACTTC. The J gene is TRBJ2-5, the V gene TRBV6-1; D possibly corresponds to TRBD1 (5 bases). Trimming took 1 base from V and 5 from J, leaving 20 bases between them. This CDR3 is built from 17 residues. The germline V gene has CDR1 MNHNS and CDR2 SASEGT.

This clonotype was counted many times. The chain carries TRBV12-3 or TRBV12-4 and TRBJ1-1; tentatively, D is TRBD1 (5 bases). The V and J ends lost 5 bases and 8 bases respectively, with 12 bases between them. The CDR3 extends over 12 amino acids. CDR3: CASSPGSGEAFF. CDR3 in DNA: TGTGCCAGCAGTCCAGGGTCGGGGGAAGCTTTCTTT.

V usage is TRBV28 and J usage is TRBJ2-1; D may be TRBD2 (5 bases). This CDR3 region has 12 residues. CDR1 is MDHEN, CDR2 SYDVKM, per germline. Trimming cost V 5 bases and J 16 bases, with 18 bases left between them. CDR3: CASSTSSIRQFF. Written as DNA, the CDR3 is TGTGCCAGCAGTACCTCTAGCATTCGGCAATTCTTC.

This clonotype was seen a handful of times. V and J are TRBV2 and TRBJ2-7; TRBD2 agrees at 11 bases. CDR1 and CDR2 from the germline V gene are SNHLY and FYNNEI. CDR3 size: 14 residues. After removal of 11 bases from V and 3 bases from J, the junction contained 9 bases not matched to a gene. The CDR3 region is CAHTLAGGNYEQYF. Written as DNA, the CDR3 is TGTGCCCACACTTTAGCGGGAGGGAACTACGAGCAGTACTTC.

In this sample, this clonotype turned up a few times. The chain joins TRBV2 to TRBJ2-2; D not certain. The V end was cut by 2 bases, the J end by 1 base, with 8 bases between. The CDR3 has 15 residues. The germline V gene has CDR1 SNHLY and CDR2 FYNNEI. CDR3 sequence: CASSESHKNTGELFF. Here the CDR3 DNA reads TGTGCCAGCAGTGAATCCCACAAGAACACCGGGGAGCTGTTTTTT.